This T cell receptor (beta chain) is drawn from a study of blood T cell repertoires in COVID-19. The germline V gene has CDR1 SGHAT and CDR2 FQNNGV. V lost 1 base and J lost 7; bases outside the gene matches: 11. There are 18 residues in the CDR3. Grouping used clinical history reported by participants in a survey and questionnaire. Authors' data handling: Reference gene primer amplification yielded estimated nucleated cell counts. Sequencing used immunoSEQ multiplex PCR; TCRdb keeps in-frame clones, though not all of them. The V and J calls and clone size are taken from that table; D and trimming were inferred from the DNA. The sample lists around 280,000 clones; 87% were seen once.

V gene TRBV11-2 combines with J gene TRBJ1-6, with 9 bases that match TRBD1. The sequencing input was PBMCs or T cells enriched from blood (not recorded which). The sequence came from a middle-aged woman who had recovered from COVID-19. The CDR3 sequence: CASSLGIPGTGRNSPLHF. CDR3 DNA sequence: TGTGCCAGCAGCTTAGGGATCCCTGGGACAGGGAGAAATTCACCCCTCCACTTT.